A selection of T cell receptor beta chains follows, all from one sample in a study of cytomegalovirus exposure and HLA in healthy donors. Some clones are missing from TCRdb's copy, which holds only in-frame ones; the method was immunoSEQ multiplex PCR. The sample includes fewer than 350,000 clones, around 89% seen only once; the top ten take over 0.85%. Sequencing input: PBMCs. Receptor source: a woman younger than 35 in good health and CMV-seronegative. CDR3s include the opening cysteine and the closing phenylalanine or tryptophan. Each record gives: V gene, J gene, CDR3 length, CDR3 protein.

TRBV10-3	TRBJ1-6	16	CAISESTLIDNSPLHF
TRBV10-1	TRBJ2-3	16	CASSEKGGRLTDTQYF
TRBV4-1	TRBJ1-2	17	CASSQAAGTTGSYGYTF
TRBV19	TRBJ2-1	14	CASSILTPLDEQFF
TRBV6-1	TRBJ1-2	13	CASSPDRVVGYTF
TRBV7-9	TRBJ2-1	12	CASSGAYNEQFF
TRBV27	TRBJ2-7	18	CASSRATLAGANSYEQYF
TRBV2	TRBJ1-5	14	CATRSTVPNQPQHF
TRBV4-1	TRBJ2-7	16	CASSQVGAGGYYEQYF
TRBV28	TRBJ1-1	13	CASSGHADTEAFF
TRBV9	TRBJ2-5	15	CASSGGTSGTETQYF
TRBV2	TRBJ2-1	12	CASSATVNEQFF
TRBV6-1	TRBJ1-4	18	CASSEAPGQGGFGEKLFF
TRBV7-7	TRBJ2-7	15	CASSPRLGGGGEQYF
TRBV9	TRBJ2-7	15	CASSVGTSGTYEQYF
TRBV15	TRBJ2-7	16	CATSRQGLAGSVEQYF
TRBV7-9	TRBJ2-7	16	CASSIGLAGFSYEQYF
TRBV9	TRBJ2-5	17	CASSVAASGGRQETQYF
TRBV5-1	TRBJ2-5	13	CASSSGPEETQYF
TRBV15	TRBJ1-5	14	CATRWDGTGRPQHF
TRBV15	TRBJ2-5	12	CATSPGRETQYF
TRBV11-2	TRBJ1-2	16	CASSFPQGYGAYGYTF
TRBV5-4	TRBJ1-2	17	CASSRPGTGYDVYGYTF
TRBV5-1	TRBJ1-4	15	CASSPDGGADEKLFF
TRBV6-5	TRBJ2-7	11	CASSYGTEQYF
TRBV6-5	TRBJ1-6	15	CASSSAGRDNSPLHF
TRBV30	TRBJ2-1	15	CAWSDVRSSYNEQFF
TRBV29-1	TRBJ1-5	14	CSVEVQGSNQPQHF
TRBV6-1	TRBJ1-6	14	CASRPTGYNSPLHF
TRBV27	TRBJ1-5	15	CASSLYSGDNQPQHF
TRBV18	TRBJ1-1	13	CASSPPGGTEAFF
TRBV9	TRBJ2-7	16	CASSETPSGRIYEQYF
TRBV27	TRBJ2-1	13	CASSFIVPFEQFF
TRBV7-6	TRBJ2-2	14	CASSIGSGSGELFF
TRBV5-1	TRBJ1-6	16	CASSSTASSYNSPLHF
TRBV28	TRBJ1-5	15	CASSLGTEGQVPQHF
TRBV28	TRBJ2-3	17	CASRPRRLAGGTDTQYF
TRBV7-2	TRBJ2-5	15	CASSSQTGPRETQYF
TRBV10-1	TRBJ2-5	14	CASSEWKEGETQYF
TRBV19	TRBJ2-7	15	CASSRNRDRAYEQYF
TRBV27	TRBJ1-1	13	CASSLRGNTEAFF
TRBV15	TRBJ2-7	15	CATSRDVSTSGEQYF
TRBV2	TRBJ2-7	14	CASMRTSGLYEQYF
TRBV28	TRBJ1-1	16	CASSSPGKGSLELAFF
TRBV9	TRBJ2-1	15	CASSPGLAGGSEQFF
TRBV28	TRBJ1-5	14	CASRPLTGVQPQHF
TRBV25-1	TRBJ2-7	14	CASSPHGASYEQYF
TRBV27	TRBJ2-7	15	CASSLSTGGPYEQYF
TRBV19	TRBJ2-2	12	CASRRRTGELFF
TRBV5-6	TRBJ2-7	13	CASSLAGVYEQYF
TRBV7-3	TRBJ2-5	14	CASSFGHPQETQYF
TRBV4-3	TRBJ1-5	17	CASSQDRGGRYYRPQHF
TRBV9	TRBJ2-5	14	CASSPGEAQETQYF
TRBV2	TRBJ2-3	18	CAMDGTSGDLYSTDTQYF
TRBV7-2	TRBJ2-7	17	CASSSTDRGKRSYEQYF